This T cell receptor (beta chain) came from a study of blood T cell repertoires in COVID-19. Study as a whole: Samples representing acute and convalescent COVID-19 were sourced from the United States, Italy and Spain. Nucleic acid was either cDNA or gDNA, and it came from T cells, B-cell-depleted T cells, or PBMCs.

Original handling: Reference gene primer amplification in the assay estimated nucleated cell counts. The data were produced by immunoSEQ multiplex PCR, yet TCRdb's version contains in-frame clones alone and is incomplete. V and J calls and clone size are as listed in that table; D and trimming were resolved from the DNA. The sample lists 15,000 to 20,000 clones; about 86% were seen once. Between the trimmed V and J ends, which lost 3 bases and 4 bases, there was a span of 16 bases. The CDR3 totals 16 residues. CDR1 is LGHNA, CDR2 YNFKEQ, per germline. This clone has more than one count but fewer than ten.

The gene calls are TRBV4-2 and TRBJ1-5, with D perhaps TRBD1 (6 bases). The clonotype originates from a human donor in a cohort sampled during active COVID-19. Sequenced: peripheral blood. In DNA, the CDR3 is TGTGCCAGCAGCCAGGATGGGACAACCGGGAATCAGCCCCAGCATTTT. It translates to CASSQDGTTGNQPQHF.